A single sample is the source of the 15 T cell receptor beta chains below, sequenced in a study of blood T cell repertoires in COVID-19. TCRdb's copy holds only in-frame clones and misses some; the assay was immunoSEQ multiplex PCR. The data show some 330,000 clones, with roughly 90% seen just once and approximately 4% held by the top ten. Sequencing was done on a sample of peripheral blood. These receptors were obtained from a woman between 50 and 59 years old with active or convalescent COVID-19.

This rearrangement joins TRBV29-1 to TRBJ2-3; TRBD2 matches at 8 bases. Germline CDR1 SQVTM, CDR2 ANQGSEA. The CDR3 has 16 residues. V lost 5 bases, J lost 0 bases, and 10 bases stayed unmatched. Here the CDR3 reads CSVKAGGLASTDTQYF. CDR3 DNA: TGCAGCGTTAAGGCGGGGGGCCTCGCTAGCACAGATACGCAGTATTTT.

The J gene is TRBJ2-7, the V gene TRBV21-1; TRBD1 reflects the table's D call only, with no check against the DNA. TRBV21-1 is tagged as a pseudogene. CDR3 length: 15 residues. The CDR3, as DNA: TGTGCCAGCAGCAAAGGGGGGGGACAGGACTACGAGCAGTACTTC. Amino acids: CASSKGGGQDYEQYF.

CDR3 coding DNA: TGTGCCAGCAGTGTGACAGGGGGCCACTATGGCTACACCTTC. Its protein is CASSVTGGHYGYTF. J is TRBJ1-2 and V is TRBV7-3; 10 nucleotides agree with TRBD1. Germline CDR1 is SGHTA and CDR2 is FQGTGA. The trim removed 6 bases at V and 3 bases at J, leaving 4 bases unmatched. The CDR3 loop spans 14 amino acids.

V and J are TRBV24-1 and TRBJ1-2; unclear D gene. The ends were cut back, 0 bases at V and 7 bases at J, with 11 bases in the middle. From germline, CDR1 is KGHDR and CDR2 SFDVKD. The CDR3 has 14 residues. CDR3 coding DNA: TGTGCCACCAGTGATTTGTGGACTTCCGGTGGCTACACCTTC. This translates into CATSDLWTSGGYTF.

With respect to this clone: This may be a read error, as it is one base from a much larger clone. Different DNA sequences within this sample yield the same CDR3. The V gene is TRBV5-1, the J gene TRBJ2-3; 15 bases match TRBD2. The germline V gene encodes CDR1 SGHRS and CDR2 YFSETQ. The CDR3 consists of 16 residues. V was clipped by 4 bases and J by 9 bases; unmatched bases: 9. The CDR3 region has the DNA TGCGCCAGCAGCAAGGGACTAGCGGGGGGCTCCGGGACGCAGTATTTT. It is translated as CASSKGLAGGSGTQYF. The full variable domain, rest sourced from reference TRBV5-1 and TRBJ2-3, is KAGVTQTPRYLIKTRGQQVTLSCSPISGHRSVSWYQQTPGQGLQFLFEYFSETQRNKGNFPGRFSGRQFSNSRSEMNVSTLELGDSALYLCASSKGLAGGSGTQYFGPGTRLTVL.

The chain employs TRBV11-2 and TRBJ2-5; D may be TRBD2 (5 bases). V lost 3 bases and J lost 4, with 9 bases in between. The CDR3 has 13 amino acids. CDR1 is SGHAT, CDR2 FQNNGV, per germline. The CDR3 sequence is CASSFKAVETQYF. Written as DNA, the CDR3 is TGTGCCAGCAGCTTTAAAGCGGTAGAGACCCAGTACTTC.

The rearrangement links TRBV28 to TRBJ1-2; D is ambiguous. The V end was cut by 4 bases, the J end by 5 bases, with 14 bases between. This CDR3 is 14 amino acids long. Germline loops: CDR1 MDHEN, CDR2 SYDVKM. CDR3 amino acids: CASSSGDVPYGYTF. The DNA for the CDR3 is TGTGCCAGCAGTTCGGGTGATGTCCCTTATGGCTACACCTTC.

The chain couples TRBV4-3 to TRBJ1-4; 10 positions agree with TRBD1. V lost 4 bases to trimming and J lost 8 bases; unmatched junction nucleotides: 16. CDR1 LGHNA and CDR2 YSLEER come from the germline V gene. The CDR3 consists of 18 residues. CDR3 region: CASSRTTGGGFIGEKLFF. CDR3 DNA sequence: TGCGCCAGCAGCCGTACGACAGGGGGCGGATTTATCGGCGAAAAACTGTTTTTT.

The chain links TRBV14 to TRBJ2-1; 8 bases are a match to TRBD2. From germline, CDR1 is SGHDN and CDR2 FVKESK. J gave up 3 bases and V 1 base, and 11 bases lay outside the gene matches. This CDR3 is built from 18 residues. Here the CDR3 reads CASSQAAPTSGGYNEQFF. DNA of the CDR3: TGTGCCAGCAGCCAAGCCGCCCCAACTAGCGGCGGCTACAATGAGCAGTTCTTC.

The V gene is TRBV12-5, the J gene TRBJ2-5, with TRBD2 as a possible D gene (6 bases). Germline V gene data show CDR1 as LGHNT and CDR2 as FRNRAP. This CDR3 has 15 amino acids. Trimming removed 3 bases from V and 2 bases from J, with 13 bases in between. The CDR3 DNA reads TGTGCTAGTGGTTTTGCCGGGACTTCTCAAGAGACCCAGTACTTC. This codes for CASGFAGTSQETQYF.

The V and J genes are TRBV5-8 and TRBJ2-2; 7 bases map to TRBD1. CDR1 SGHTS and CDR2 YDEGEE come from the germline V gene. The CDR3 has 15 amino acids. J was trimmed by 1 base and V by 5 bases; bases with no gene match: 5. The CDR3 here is CASRVAGGNTGELFF. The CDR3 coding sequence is TGTGCCAGCAGAGTTGCAGGGGGGAACACCGGGGAGCTGTTTTTT.

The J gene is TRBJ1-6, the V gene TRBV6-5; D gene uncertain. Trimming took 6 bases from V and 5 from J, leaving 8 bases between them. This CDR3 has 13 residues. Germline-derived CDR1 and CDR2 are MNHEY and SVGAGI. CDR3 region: CASRWQDNSPLHF. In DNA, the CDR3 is TGTGCCAGCAGATGGCAGGATAATTCACCCCTCCACTTT.

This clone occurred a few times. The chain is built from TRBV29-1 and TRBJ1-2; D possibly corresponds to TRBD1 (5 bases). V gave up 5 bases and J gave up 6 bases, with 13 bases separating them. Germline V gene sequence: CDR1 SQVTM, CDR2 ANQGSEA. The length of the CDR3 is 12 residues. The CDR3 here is CSVLGGEDGYTF. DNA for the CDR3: TGCAGCGTTCTAGGAGGGGAAGATGGCTACACCTTC. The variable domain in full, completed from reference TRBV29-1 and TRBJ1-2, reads SAVISQKPSRDICQRGTSLTIQCQVDSQVTMMFWYRQQPGQSLTLIATANQGSEATYESGFVIDKFPISRPNLTFSTLTVSNMSPEDSSIYLCSVLGGEDGYTFGSGTRLTVV.

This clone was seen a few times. This CDR3 reads CASSLEVPTSGRVHEQFF. The DNA for the CDR3 is TGCGCCAGCAGCTTGGAAGTCCCTACTAGCGGGAGAGTCCATGAGCAGTTCTTC. This chain uses TRBV5-1 with TRBJ2-1; 11 bases fit TRBD2. The CDR3 extends over 18 amino acids. Germline CDR1 and CDR2: SGHRS and YFSETQ. J lost 8 bases, V lost 0 bases, and 13 bases had no gene match.

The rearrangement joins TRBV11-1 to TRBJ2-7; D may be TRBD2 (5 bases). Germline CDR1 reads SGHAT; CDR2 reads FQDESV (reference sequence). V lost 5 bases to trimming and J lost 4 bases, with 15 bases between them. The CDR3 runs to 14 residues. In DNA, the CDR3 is TGTGCCAGCAGCCCCCGAGGCTCGGGGTACGAGCAGTACTTC. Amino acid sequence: CASSPRGSGYEQYF.